The 21 T cell receptor beta chains listed next were all sequenced from one sample in a study of blood T cells in healthy people across ages. PCR was performed a second time for about 6 to 12 cycles using a sample-barcoded 5' primer and a J-beta primer mix. TCRdb used MiXCR to reprocess the 5' RACE reads, holding one entry per CDR3 protein. The sample holds 1.5 million to 2 million distinct CDR3 sequences, approximately 28% seen once. The sequencing input was blood. All receptors derive from a woman aged 25 to 39 in good health.

The chain combines TRBV7-9 with TRBJ2-1, with D tentatively TRBD1 (6 bases). Per germline, CDR1 SEHNR and CDR2 FQNEAQ (reference sequence). The CDR3 loop spans 13 amino acids. V was shortened by 3 bases and J by 8 bases, with 11 bases between the two germline ends. The CDR3 nucleotides read TGTGCCAGCAGCTTGGCAGGGGACGATGAGCAGTTCTTC. Its protein product is CASSLAGDDEQFF.

The chain carries TRBV7-9 and TRBJ2-1; 7 bases are a match to TRBD2. V gave up 5 bases and J gave up 2 bases; unmatched junction bases: 6. CDR1 is SEHNR and CDR2 is FQNEAQ in the germline V gene (reference sequence). CDR3 length: 15 amino acids. DNA for the CDR3: TGTGCCAGCAGCCTTACTAGCGTAGCCTACAATGAGCAGTTCTTC. Amino acids: CASSLTSVAYNEQFF.

V and J are TRBV5-1 and TRBJ2-7; TRBD2 agrees at 12 bases. The V segment lost 6 bases and the J segment 1 base; nucleotides outside the gene matches: 5. The V gene's germline CDR1 is SGHRS and CDR2 YFSETQ. The CDR3 runs to 15 residues. CDR3 DNA: TGCGCCAGCACCCCAGGACTAGCGGGGTCCTACGAGCAGTACTTC. Translated: CASTPGLAGSYEQYF.

This clonotype was detected a few times. J is TRBJ1-6 and V is TRBV20-1; 11 bases align to TRBD1. Germline values: CDR1 DFQATT, CDR2 SNEGSKA (reference sequence). The CDR3 sequence is 14 residues long. Trimming took 6 bases from V and 9 from J; bases not matched to a gene: 7. CDR3 residues: CSARTGGAGSPLHF. DNA for the CDR3: TGCAGTGCAAGGACAGGGGGCGCGGGTTCACCCCTCCACTTT.

The V call is TRBV4-2, the J call TRBJ2-1, with 7 bases matching TRBD1. The CDR3 loop spans 13 amino acids. Germline V lookup: CDR1 LGHNA, CDR2 YNFKEQ. V lost 0 bases to trimming and J lost 10 bases; unmatched junction nucleotides: 3. The CDR3 is CASSQDTGEEQFF. The CDR3 nucleotides are TGTGCCAGCAGCCAAGATACAGGGGAAGAGCAGTTCTTC.

This clonotype was seen more than once but under ten times. V and J are TRBV10-3 and TRBJ2-7, with 9 bases fitting TRBD1. There are 15 residues in the CDR3. The J segment lost 6 bases and the V segment lost 0 bases, leaving 6 bases of the junction unmatched. CDR1 and CDR2 from the germline V gene are ENHRY and SYGVKD. CDR3 sequence (DNA): TGTGCCATCAGTGAGTCAGGGGACAGGGTCCCCGAGCAGTACTTC. Translation: CAISESGDRVPEQYF.

This chain connects TRBV11-2 to TRBJ2-1; D may correspond to TRBD1 or TRBD2 (6 bases each). This CDR3 has 14 amino acids. Germline V gene sequence: CDR1 SGHAT, CDR2 FQNNGV. V was trimmed by 5 bases and J by 7 bases, leaving 15 bases between them. The CDR3 bases are TGTGCCAGCAGCCTACCGGGGGCCTGGAATGAGCAGTTCTTC. It codes for CASSLPGAWNEQFF. Looking up the rest from reference TRBV11-2 and TRBJ2-1 gives the full variable domain: EAGVAQSPRYKIIEKRQSVAFWCNPISGHATLYWYQQILGQGPKLLIQFQNNGVVDDSQLPKDRFSAERLKGVDSTLKIQPAKLEDSAVYLCASSLPGAWNEQFFGPGTRLTVL.

This clonotype was picked up a small number of times. J is TRBJ2-7 and V is TRBV4-1, with 12 positions matching TRBD1. Losses at the gene ends were 4 bases for V and 2 bases for J; bases not matched to a gene: 9. Germline V lookup: CDR1 MGHRA, CDR2 YSYEKL. The CDR3 extends over 17 amino acids. In nucleotides, the CDR3 is TGCGCCAGCAGCCCAGTAATCGGGGACAGGGGGCCCTACGAGCAGTACTTC. The encoded protein is CASSPVIGDRGPYEQYF.

This sequence joins TRBV6-2 or TRBV6-3 and TRBJ2-2, with 7 nucleotides matching TRBD1. Germline assignment: CDR1 MNHEY and CDR2 SVGEGT. This CDR3 is 14 amino acids long. V lost 10 bases, J lost 2 bases, and 7 bases stayed unmatched. CDR3 amino acids: CAIDRDSNTGELFF. DNA of the CDR3: TGTGCCATAGACCGGGACAGCAACACCGGGGAGCTGTTTTTT.

In its sample, this clonotype was seen a few times. The chain has TRBV5-1 and TRBJ1-6; 8 bases are a match to TRBD1. Germline V gene data show CDR1 as SGHRS and CDR2 as YFSETQ. The CDR3 totals 16 residues. V dropped 0 bases and J dropped 10; count of bases not matched to a gene: 9. CDR3 residues: CASSLAGTGQGSPLHF. The CDR3 DNA reads TGCGCCAGCAGCTTGGCCGGGACCGGACAGGGATCACCCCTCCACTTT.

This clonotype has more than one count but fewer than ten. This chain links TRBV12-3 or TRBV12-4 with TRBJ1-5; TRBD1 matches at 8 bases. This CDR3 spans 15 amino acids. V trimming: 2 bases; J trimming: 8 bases; junction bases outside the gene matches: 8. This CDR3 reads CASSLRQGLGEPQHF. The CDR3 coding sequence is TGTGCCAGCAGTTTAAGACAGGGGCTGGGTGAGCCCCAGCATTTT.

This clonotype was picked up a small number of times. The chain uses TRBV7-3 and TRBJ2-3; D gene unclear. Trimming stripped 4 bases from V and 5 bases from J, with 13 bases between. The CDR3 is made up of 14 amino acids. Germline V gives CDR1 SGHTA, CDR2 FQGTGA. CDR3 in amino acids: CASSSPGRGDTQYF. The DNA of the CDR3 is TGTGCCAGCAGCTCCCCGGGCCGAGGAGATACGCAGTATTTT.

Remarks on this clonotype: A much larger clone differs from this one at a single base, so this may be a read error. The V call is TRBV10-3, the J call TRBJ2-5; weak D call: TRBD1 (6 bases). Deletions cut 4 bases from V and 11 bases from J, with 20 bases between. Germline V gene sequence: CDR1 ENHRY, CDR2 SYGVKD. The CDR3 totals 14 residues. CDR3 in amino acids: CAISAEQGINEQYF. Written as DNA, the CDR3 is TGTGCCATCAGTGCGGAACAGGGAATCAATGAGCAGTACTTC.

This chain connects TRBV5-1 to TRBJ2-2; D may be TRBD2 (6 bases). V shed 7 bases and J shed 1 base, with 11 bases lying between them. This CDR3 contains 14 residues. Germline assignment: CDR1 SGHRS and CDR2 YFSETQ. CDR3 DNA sequence: TGCGCCAGCTCCTCGGAGGGGAACACCGGGGAGCTGTTTTTT. Its translation is CASSSEGNTGELFF. Using reference TRBV5-1 and TRBJ2-2 for the parts outside the CDR3, the full variable domain is KAGVTQTPRYLIKTRGQQVTLSCSPISGHRSVSWYQQTPGQGLQFLFEYFSETQRNKGNFPGRFSGRQFSNSRSEMNVSTLELGDSALYLCASSSEGNTGELFFGEGSRLTVL.

V and J are TRBV7-9 and TRBJ2-7, with TRBD2 matching over 9 bases. Germline loops: CDR1 SEHNR, CDR2 FQNEAQ (reference sequence). V lost 4 bases to trimming and J lost 6 bases; unmatched junction nucleotides: 10. This CDR3 has 15 amino acids. CDR3 nucleotide sequence: TGTGCCAGCAGCTCTCCCGGGACTAGCATTGCCGAGCAGTACTTC. It specifies CASSSPGTSIAEQYF.

The chain couples TRBV20-1 to TRBJ1-2, with 8 bases lining up with TRBD1. Germline V CDR1 and CDR2: DFQATT, SNEGSKA (reference sequence). The length of the CDR3 is 12 residues. Unmatched junction bases numbered 3, after V lost 5 bases and J lost 4 bases. The CDR3 DNA sequence: TGCAGTGCTTGGACAGGGATCTATGGCTACACCTTC. This translates into CSAWTGIYGYTF.

This clonotype was observed at least ten times. The chain recombines TRBV4-3 with TRBJ2-1; 7 positions agree with TRBD2. The germline gives CDR1 LGHNA, CDR2 YSLEER. The CDR3 length is 14 residues. V shed 1 base, J shed 9 bases, and the junction held 6 bases outside the gene matches. CDR3 protein: CASSQARLAGEQFF. The CDR3, as DNA: TGCGCCAGCAGCCAAGCTCGACTAGCCGGTGAGCAGTTCTTC.

This clonotype was seen repeatedly, ten times or more. The J gene is TRBJ2-3, the V gene TRBV6-5, with D uncertain. V lost 4 bases to trimming and J lost 6 bases, with 8 bases between them. Looked up from germline, CDR1 is MNHEY and CDR2 is SVGAGI. CDR3 length: 12 residues. The CDR3 region has the DNA TGTGCCAGCAGTTCTACCCCGGATACGCAGTATTTT. Translation gives CASSSTPDTQYF.

This clonotype was counted ten times or more. The chain employs TRBV9 and TRBJ1-1; 10 bases match TRBD1. Germline lookup yields CDR1 SGDLS and CDR2 YYNGEE. The CDR3 is 15 amino acids. J gave up 0 bases and V 4 bases, and 3 bases lay outside the gene matches. The CDR3 sequence is CASSKGQGMNTEAFF. In DNA form, the CDR3 reads TGTGCCAGCAGCAAGGGACAGGGGATGAACACTGAAGCTTTCTTT.

The chain recombines TRBV11-3 with TRBJ2-1; D is uncertain. This CDR3 comprises 13 residues. Trimming stripped 4 bases from V and 9 bases from J, with 13 bases between. Germline V gene lookup returns CDR1 SGHNT and CDR2 YENEEA. CDR3 in amino acids: CASSSLVGSEQFF. The CDR3 DNA sequence: TGTGCCAGCAGCTCCTTGGTTGGTTCTGAGCAGTTCTTC.

This clonotype was observed a few times. The rearrangement links TRBV7-9 to TRBJ2-5, with 10 bases fitting TRBD2. Germline V gene data show CDR1 as SEHNR and CDR2 as FQNEAQ (reference sequence). The CDR3 is 15 amino acids. With 5 bases clipped from V and 5 bases from J, the junction kept 8 bases outside the gene matches. CDR3 nucleotide sequence: TGTGCCAGCAGCACCTCGGGACTAGCGTATGAGACCCAGTACTTC. This sequence encodes CASSTSGLAYETQYF.